This entry lists 27 T cell receptor beta chains sequenced from one sample in a study of cytotoxic CD8 clonotypes in ibrutinib-treated CLL. Profiling relied on immunoSEQ multiplex PCR, and the TCRdb table lists in-frame clones only, not all of them. The table records 52,000 or so clones, over 65% of them present only once. The sample consisted of PBMCs, taken after 24 months of ibrutinib treatment. These receptors came from a human donor with chronic lymphocytic leukemia.

This chain joins TRBV9 and TRBJ2-3; D is undetermined. This CDR3 comprises 16 residues. Germline CDR1 and CDR2: SGDLS and YYNGEE. Between the trimmed V and J ends, which lost 0 bases and 1 base, there was a span of 12 bases. The CDR3 region is CASSVGVGRGTDTQYF. In nucleotides, the CDR3 is TGTGCCAGCAGCGTAGGGGTGGGAAGAGGCACAGATACGCAGTATTTT. Filled out from reference TRBV9 and TRBJ2-3, the complete variable domain reads DSGVTQTPKHLITATGQRVTLRCSPRSGDLSVYWYQQSLDQGLQFLIQYYNGEERAKGNILERFSAQQFPDLHSELNLSSLELGDSALYFCASSVGVGRGTDTQYFGPGTRLTVL.

The DNA for the CDR3 is TGTGCCTGGACTAGCGGCCCACGGGAGTTCTTC. It specifies CAWTSGPREFF. The chain combines TRBV30 with TRBJ2-1; 7 bases map to TRBD2. This CDR3 spans 11 amino acids. Germline lookup yields CDR1 GTSNPN and CDR2 SVGIG (reference sequence). V was clipped by 4 bases and J by 14 bases; unmatched bases: 8.

CDR3 region: CASSYGGANSNQPQHF. The CDR3 nucleotides are TGTGCCAGCAGTTACGGGGGGGCAAATAGCAATCAGCCCCAGCATTTT. The genes are TRBV6-5 and TRBJ1-5; D possibly corresponds to TRBD1 (6 bases). V was clipped by 2 bases and J by 0 bases, with 11 bases between them. Germline V gives CDR1 MNHEY, CDR2 SVGAGI. The length of the CDR3 is 16 residues.

The V call is TRBV30, the J call TRBJ1-4, with a tentative D call TRBD1 (6 bases). V lost 3 bases and J lost 6, with 14 bases in between. Germline V gene lookup returns CDR1 GTSNPN and CDR2 SVGIG (reference sequence). The CDR3 covers 14 residues. As DNA, the CDR3 is TGTGCCTGGAGCCGACAGGATGAACATGAAAAACTGTTTTTT. It translates to CAWSRQDEHEKLFF.

The chain employs TRBV7-3 and TRBJ2-3; D is unresolved. Trimming removed 1 base from V and 4 bases from J, with 12 bases in between. CDR1 and CDR2 (germline): SGHTA, FQGTGA. The CDR3 spans 15 residues. CDR3 DNA: TGTGCCAGCAGCTTAAGGCCTTCTGGGGCAGATACGCAGTATTTT. Encoded protein: CASSLRPSGADTQYF.

This chain joins TRBV4-3 and TRBJ1-2; 9 nucleotides align to TRBD1. CDR3 size: 17 residues. After removal of 3 bases from V and 4 bases from J, the junction contained 12 bases not matched to a gene. The germline CDR1 and CDR2 sequences are LGHNA and YSLEER. The CDR3 is CASSQAHLQGAIYGYTF. The CDR3 coding sequence is TGCGCCAGCAGCCAGGCACACTTACAGGGGGCCATCTATGGCTACACCTTC.

The V and J genes are TRBV5-5 and TRBJ2-1, with TRBD1 as a possible D gene (6 bases). V shed 6 bases and J shed 9 bases, with 16 bases lying between them. The CDR3 contains 13 residues. Per germline, CDR1 SGHKS and CDR2 YYEKEE (reference sequence). CDR3 in DNA: TGTGCCAGCATCAGGGGTTCGTCCGGTGAGCAGTTCTTC. Amino acids: CASIRGSSGEQFF.

V gene TRBV6-1 combines with J gene TRBJ1-3; possible D gene TRBD1, 6 bases. This CDR3 spans 14 amino acids. V shed 8 bases and J shed 1 base, with 12 bases lying between them. Per the germline V gene, CDR1 is MNHNS and CDR2 is SASEGT. CDR3 nucleotide sequence: TGTGCCAGCTCTACAGGGACGTCTGGAAACACCATATATTTT. Its translation: CASSTGTSGNTIYF.

The chain joins TRBV18 to TRBJ2-7; perhaps TRBD1 as D (5 bases). The V end lost 1 base, the J end lost 6 bases, and 16 bases lay between the germline ends. The CDR3 runs 15 residues. CDR1 and CDR2 from the germline V gene are KGHSH and LQKENI. Here the CDR3 DNA reads TGTGCCAGCTCACCACTCCGCCAGCAGGGCTTCGAGCAGTACTTC. Translated, it gives CASSPLRQQGFEQYF.

The chain combines TRBV7-2 with TRBJ2-7; TRBD1 might be the D (5 bases). The CDR3 consists of 15 residues. Trimming pared 5 bases from V and 2 bases from J, leaving 16 bases between. The germline CDR1 and CDR2 sequences are SGHTA and FQGNSA. CDR3 bases: TGTGCCAGCAGCCAAGGGGTGGTTGCGACCTACGAGCAGTACTTC. Amino acids: CASSQGVVATYEQYF.

This chain joins TRBV7-9 and TRBJ2-5, with D hard to call. Germline V gives CDR1 SEHNR, CDR2 FQNEAQ (reference sequence). Trimming removed 6 bases at V and 5 bases at J, with 10 bases between. The CDR3 contains 12 residues. The CDR3 spells CASRGPGETQYF. As DNA, the CDR3 is TGTGCCAGCAGGGGTCCTGGGGAGACCCAGTACTTC.

This clone was seen once. The gene calls are TRBV28 and TRBJ1-5, with TRBD1 identical over 9 bases. Germline CDR1 is MDHEN and CDR2 is SYDVKM. The CDR3 has 14 residues. With V trimmed by 6 bases and J by 4 bases, 4 bases remained unmatched. The CDR3 sequence is CASRDRGSNQPQHF. DNA of the CDR3: TGTGCCAGCAGAGACAGGGGGTCGAATCAGCCCCAGCATTTT.

V usage is TRBV5-1 and J usage is TRBJ2-5; D is unresolved. This CDR3 spans 13 amino acids. Trimming shortened V by 1 base and J by 4 bases, and 8 bases separated the two germline ends. In germline, CDR1 is SGHRS, CDR2 YFSETQ. CDR3 protein: CASSLFEAETQYF. CDR3 bases: TGCGCCAGCAGCTTGTTCGAGGCAGAGACCCAGTACTTC.

This clone was counted only a few times. This sequence joins TRBV7-8 and TRBJ2-4; 14 positions match TRBD2. CDR1 is SGHVS, CDR2 FQNEAQ, per germline. The J segment lost 3 bases and the V segment lost 0 bases, leaving 7 bases of the junction unmatched. This CDR3 has 19 residues. This chain's CDR3 is CASSLARLAGGPGKNIQYF. CDR3 nucleotide sequence: TGTGCCAGCAGCTTAGCGCGACTAGCGGGAGGGCCGGGCAAAAACATTCAGTACTTC.

The sample holds a few counts of this clone. The genes are TRBV9 and TRBJ1-1, with D unclear. V gave up 4 bases and J gave up 3 bases, with 10 bases separating them. The CDR3 totals 13 residues. Per germline, CDR1 SGDLS and CDR2 YYNGEE. For the CDR3, the DNA is TGTGCCAGCAGCCCTCGTCCGGACACTGAAGCTTTCTTT. As protein: CASSPRPDTEAFF. Complete variable domain (other parts from reference TRBV9 and TRBJ1-1): DSGVTQTPKHLITATGQRVTLRCSPRSGDLSVYWYQQSLDQGLQFLIQYYNGEERAKGNILERFSAQQFPDLHSELNLSSLELGDSALYFCASSPRPDTEAFFGQGTRLTVV.

The rearrangement joins TRBV28 to TRBJ2-1; D is unresolved. This CDR3 region has 11 residues. Per germline, CDR1 MDHEN and CDR2 SYDVKM. The V gene lost 6 bases and the J gene lost 4 bases, with 4 bases spanning the gap. The CDR3 protein is CASRLYNEQFF. The CDR3 nucleotides read TGTGCCAGCAGACTTTACAATGAGCAGTTCTTC.

The J gene is TRBJ1-1, the V gene TRBV25-1; 9 bases agree with TRBD1. Trimming took 6 bases from V and 3 from J; bases not matched to a gene: 2. Germline V gene data show CDR1 as MGHDK and CDR2 as SYGVNS. The CDR3 loop spans 13 amino acids. The CDR3 DNA reads TGTGCCAGCAGGGGACAGGGATACACTGAAGCTTTCTTT. Translation gives CASRGQGYTEAFF.

The V and J genes are TRBV18 and TRBJ1-2, with TRBD1 matching 7 bases. The CDR3 is made up of 15 amino acids. Trimming at V came to 6 bases and at J to 5 bases, leaving 12 bases not matched to a gene. CDR1 and CDR2 (germline): KGHSH, LQKENI. CDR3 residues: CASSPGTDPSYGYTF. In DNA form, the CDR3 reads TGTGCCAGCTCCCCCGGGACAGACCCTTCTTATGGCTACACCTTC.

The chain employs TRBV5-1 and TRBJ2-3; D is ambiguous. This CDR3 contains 15 residues. V shed 4 bases and J shed 0 bases, with 12 bases lying between them. Germline V gives CDR1 SGHRS, CDR2 YFSETQ. The CDR3 reads CASSADGTSTDTQYF. In DNA form, the CDR3 reads TGCGCCAGCAGCGCGGACGGTACTAGCACAGATACGCAGTATTTT.

The chain links TRBV19 to TRBJ1-5, with 8 bases aligning to TRBD1. The length of the CDR3 is 15 residues. Germline V gene lookup returns CDR1 LNHDA and CDR2 SQIVND (reference sequence). With 1 base clipped from V and 5 bases from J, the junction kept 4 bases outside the gene matches. The CDR3 sequence is CASSIVNRGDQPQHF. The CDR3 region has the DNA TGTGCCAGTAGTATAGTCAACAGGGGGGATCAGCCCCAGCATTTT.

The gene calls are TRBV5-6 and TRBJ2-3; 10 bases align to TRBD1. The CDR3 sequence is 15 residues long. J lost 2 bases, V lost 4 bases, and 4 bases had no gene match. CDR1 and CDR2 from the germline V gene are SGHDT and YYEEEE. The CDR3 DNA follows: TGTGCCAGCAGCCGGAGACAGGGGGCCACAGATACGCAGTATTTT. Protein sequence: CASSRRQGATDTQYF. The complete variable domain, with remaining parts taken from reference TRBV5-6 and TRBJ2-3, reads DAGVTQSPTHLIKTRGQQVTLRCSPKSGHDTVSWYQQALGQGPQFIFQYYEEEERQRGNFPDRFSGHQFPNYSSELNVNALLLGDSALYLCASSRRQGATDTQYFGPGTRLTVL.

The chain links TRBV7-2 to TRBJ1-5; TRBD1 matches 9 bases. V shed 4 bases, J shed 7 bases, and the junction held 2 bases outside the gene matches. CDR1 is SGHTA and CDR2 is FQGNSA in the germline V gene. The CDR3 loop spans 13 amino acids. In nucleotides, the CDR3 is TGTGCCAGCAGCTACAGGGGGCAGCAGCCCCAGCATTTT. Protein product: CASSYRGQQPQHF.

The V call is TRBV7-2, the J call TRBJ2-5; 7 bases are shared with TRBD2. Trimming cost V 7 bases and J 0 bases; bases outside gene matches: 8. From germline, CDR1 is SGHTA and CDR2 FQGNSA. The CDR3 has 15 residues. In nucleotides, the CDR3 is TGTGCCAGCAAGGGAGGGAAATGGTACCAAGAGACCCAGTACTTC. Amino acid sequence: CASKGGKWYQETQYF. Full variable domain (outside the CDR3, taken from reference TRBV7-2 and TRBJ2-5): GAGVSQSPSNKVTEKGKDVELRCDPISGHTALYWYRQSLGQGLEFLIYFQGNSAPDKSGLPSDRFSAERTGGSVSTLTIQRTQQEDSAVYLCASKGGKWYQETQYFGPGTRLLVL.

In DNA, the CDR3 is TGTGCCACCAGCAGAGCTGTGACAGGGCCCACTGAAGCTTTCTTT. Translating gives CATSRAVTGPTEAFF. The chain employs TRBV15 and TRBJ1-1; 7 positions agree with TRBD1. Looked up from germline, CDR1 is LNHNV and CDR2 is YYDKDF (reference sequence). The CDR3 has 15 amino acids. Trimming took 1 base from V and 4 from J; bases not matched to a gene: 6.

The gene calls are TRBV9 and TRBJ2-3, with TRBD1 matching 9 bases. Looked up from germline, CDR1 is SGDLS and CDR2 is YYNGEE. The V segment lost 0 bases and the J segment 5 bases; nucleotides outside the gene matches: 7. This CDR3 is built from 16 residues. The CDR3: CASSVAPGTGLDTQYF. The CDR3 region has the DNA TGTGCCAGCAGCGTAGCCCCCGGGACAGGGCTAGATACGCAGTATTTT. The full variable domain, completed using reference TRBV9 and TRBJ2-3, is DSGVTQTPKHLITATGQRVTLRCSPRSGDLSVYWYQQSLDQGLQFLIQYYNGEERAKGNILERFSAQQFPDLHSELNLSSLELGDSALYFCASSVAPGTGLDTQYFGPGTRLTVL.

The chain couples TRBV19 to TRBJ2-7, with 10 bases that match TRBD1. The junction had 15 bases not matched to a gene; V was cut back by 10 bases and J by 6 bases. The CDR3 totals 15 residues. Germline CDR1 reads LNHDA; CDR2 reads SQIVND (reference sequence). The CDR3 DNA sequence: TGTGCCACCAAACCGGGGCCACGGACAGGGGGCGAGCAGTACTTC. This encodes CATKPGPRTGGEQYF.

This clone came up once. The J gene is TRBJ1-5, the V gene TRBV11-2; D possibly corresponds to TRBD1 (5 bases). Trimming removed 5 bases at V and 6 bases at J, with 8 bases between. Germline V gives CDR1 SGHAT, CDR2 FQNNGV. The CDR3 has 12 residues. CDR3 protein: CASSQGTQPQHF. In DNA form, the CDR3 reads TGTGCCAGCAGCCAGGGCACTCAGCCCCAGCATTTT.